Below, 25 T cell receptor beta chains from the same sample are listed, as sequenced in a study of identical twins (TCRdb year 2016). Library generation was performed with 5' RACE. TCRdb names Illumina HiSeq 2000 as the instrument used. The raw public reads went through TCRdb reprocessing: fastp at Q25, MiXCR clone calling, in-frame beta chains kept. Merged by CDR3 protein, the rows form single entries marked with the most common genes and DNA. This sample holds 500,000 or so distinct CDR3 sequences; 14% were observed only once. The ten largest account for around 0.52% of the sample. These data are also associated with another study on yellow fever vaccine responses in identical twins.

The sequenced sample was CD4+ T cells sorted from blood. These receptors all stem from a woman aged 18 to 35 in good health.

This clonotype was counted only a few times. The genes are TRBV12-3 or TRBV12-4 and TRBJ1-1; D remains unclear. There are 16 residues in the CDR3. Trimming cost V 2 bases and J 7 bases, with 20 bases left between them. In nucleotides, the CDR3 is TGTGCCAGCAGTTTATCTGGCGGGGTACCTAGAGATGAAGCTTTCTTT. This codes for CASSLSGGVPRDEAFF.

For this clonotype: One end of the junction fails to match germline, which may point to a read error. This chain connects TRBV5-1 to TRBJ2-2; a weak D match, TRBD2 (5 bases). Per the germline V gene, CDR1 is SGHRS and CDR2 is YFSETQ. The CDR3 has 16 amino acids. The CDR3 DNA follows: TGCGCCAGCAGCTCAATAGGAGGACCGAACATCGGGGAGCTGTTTTTT. Translated, it gives CASSSIGGPNIGELFF.

The chain couples TRBV5-1 to TRBJ2-2; TRBD2 aligns across 7 bases. The CDR3 spans 15 residues. The V gene's germline CDR1 is SGHRS and CDR2 YFSETQ. Trimming cost V 5 bases and J 2 bases; bases outside gene matches: 6. In nucleotides, the CDR3 is TGCGCCAGCAGTCGCAGCGGGGAAAACACCGGGGAGCTGTTTTTT. It encodes CASSRSGENTGELFF.

The table lists this clonotype with a few counts. The chain carries TRBV7-3 and TRBJ2-2; D is unresolved. The germline CDR1 and CDR2 sequences are SGHTA and FQGTGA. V was trimmed by 5 bases and J by 4 bases, leaving 8 bases between them. CDR3 length: 13 residues. The CDR3 loop reads CASSPPGTGELFF. Here the CDR3 DNA reads TGTGCCAGCAGCCCCCCAGGCACCGGGGAGCTGTTTTTT.

This clonotype has at least ten counts. This rearrangement joins TRBV12-3 or TRBV12-4 to TRBJ1-2; D is unresolved. This CDR3 comprises 13 residues. The V gene lost 5 bases and the J gene lost 5 bases, with 12 bases spanning the gap. The CDR3 protein is CASSPYPGYGYTF. In DNA, the CDR3 is TGTGCCAGCAGTCCCTACCCTGGATATGGCTACACCTTC.

This clonotype was found a few times. J is TRBJ2-1 and V is TRBV12-3 or TRBV12-4; 9 bases are shared with TRBD2. This CDR3 is built from 17 residues. V shed 5 bases and J 12 bases; nucleotides not matched to a gene: 20. This CDR3 is CASSAPNSGGYYRGQFF. The CDR3 nucleotides read TGTGCCAGCAGTGCACCCAATAGCGGGGGTTACTACAGGGGGCAGTTCTTC.

V usage is TRBV7-9 and J usage is TRBJ2-7; 12 nucleotides agree with TRBD2. The CDR3 spans 17 residues. V lost 2 bases and J lost 6; bases outside the gene matches: 11. The V gene's germline CDR1 is SEHNR and CDR2 FQNEAQ (reference sequence). CDR3 in amino acids: CASSLLSTSGRYSEQYF. DNA of the CDR3: TGTGCCAGCAGCTTACTTTCGACTAGCGGGAGATATAGCGAGCAGTACTTC.

This clonotype occurred a few times. The J gene is TRBJ1-5, the V gene TRBV27; 10 bases fit TRBD1. Germline trimming cut 3 bases from V and 3 bases from J; bases unmatched to any gene: 8. Germline V lookup: CDR1 MNHEY, CDR2 SMNVEV (reference sequence). This CDR3 contains 17 residues. CDR3 sequence reads: CASSFGGQGSINQPQHF. CDR3 in DNA: TGTGCCAGCAGTTTTGGGGGACAGGGGAGTATCAATCAGCCCCAGCATTTT.

The chain uses TRBV20-1 and TRBJ1-6; D call uncertain. V was shortened by 5 bases and J by 0 bases, with 8 bases between the two germline ends. The CDR3 covers 14 residues. Germline CDR1 and CDR2: DFQATT and SNEGSKA (reference sequence). CDR3 amino acids: CSAYTSSYNSPLHF. The CDR3 DNA sequence: TGCAGTGCTTACACGAGCTCCTATAATTCACCCCTCCACTTT.

CDR3 sequence reads: CASSLLAGTPYEQYF. The CDR3 DNA is TGCGCCAGCAGCCTTCTAGCAGGAACTCCCTACGAGCAGTACTTC. V usage is TRBV5-1 and J usage is TRBJ2-7, with D perhaps matching TRBD2 (5 bases). The CDR3 totals 15 residues. V was pared by 4 bases and J by 2 bases, with 16 bases between. The V gene's germline CDR1 is SGHRS and CDR2 YFSETQ.

This chain connects TRBV5-1 to TRBJ2-7; 9 bases fit TRBD1. This CDR3 is 15 amino acids long. From germline, CDR1 is SGHRS and CDR2 YFSETQ. The junction had 6 bases not matched to a gene; V was cut back by 3 bases and J by 2 bases. The CDR3 here is CASSWEDRGAYEQYF. CDR3 nucleotide sequence: TGCGCCAGCAGCTGGGAGGACAGGGGTGCCTACGAGCAGTACTTC.

This clonotype was counted a few times. This chain uses TRBV28 with TRBJ1-2; D perhaps matches TRBD1 (5 bases). This CDR3 spans 12 amino acids. The V gene lost 3 bases and the J gene lost 7 bases, with 9 bases spanning the gap. CDR1 MDHEN and CDR2 SYDVKM come from the germline V gene. The CDR3 sequence: CASSFLGGGYTF. CDR3 DNA: TGTGCCAGCAGTTTCTTGGGGGGTGGCTACACCTTC.

This clonotype was observed a few times. CDR3 DNA sequence: TGTGCCATCTGCTCCACCTATAGCAATCAGCCCCAGCATTTT. Protein product: CAICSTYSNQPQHF. V gene TRBV10-3 combines with J gene TRBJ1-5; the D is unclear. The germline gives CDR1 ENHRY, CDR2 SYGVKD. V was cut by 8 bases and J by 0 bases, with 11 bases left in between. The CDR3 is made up of 14 amino acids.

The rearrangement links TRBV20-1 to TRBJ1-6; 7 bases fit TRBD1. CDR3 length: 13 residues. The trim removed 5 bases at V and 6 bases at J, leaving 4 bases unmatched. The germline CDR1 and CDR2 sequences are DFQATT and SNEGSKA (reference sequence). The CDR3 nucleotides are TGCAGTGCTCAAGGGACAGCTAATTCACCCCTCCACTTT. Translation: CSAQGTANSPLHF.

This clonotype occurred many times. The chain links TRBV3-1 to TRBJ2-1; D uncertain. The germline CDR1 and CDR2 sequences are LGHDT and YNNKEL (reference sequence). V was clipped by 1 base and J by 4 bases, with 11 bases between them. The CDR3 sequence is 15 residues long. In nucleotides, the CDR3 is TGTGCCAGCAGCCAAGTTCGTACCGGATACAATGAGCAGTTCTTC. It codes for CASSQVRTGYNEQFF.

This clonotype has just a few counts. The V call is TRBV6-5, the J call TRBJ2-7; D gene unclear. CDR1 and CDR2 from the germline V gene are MNHEY and SVGAGI. With 6 bases removed from V and 5 bases from J, the gap between germline ends came to 8 bases. CDR3 length: 11 residues. CDR3 amino acids: CASRFNHEQYF. The CDR3 nucleotides are TGTGCCAGCAGATTCAACCACGAGCAGTACTTC.

V and J are TRBV5-1 and TRBJ1-1; D remains unclear. This CDR3 is built from 14 residues. V gave up 5 bases and J gave up 4 bases, with 15 bases separating them. Germline CDR1 and CDR2: SGHRS and YFSETQ. In DNA form, the CDR3 reads TGCGCCAGCAGATTCCTGGGCGGGAGCACTGAAGCTTTCTTT. It codes for CASRFLGGSTEAFF.

Concerning this clonotype: A single base separates this from a much larger clone, so it may be a read error. The chain joins TRBV3-1 to TRBJ2-7, with D hard to call. Germline V gene lookup returns CDR1 LGHDT and CDR2 YNNKEL (reference sequence). The CDR3 extends over 12 amino acids. This chain's CDR3 is CASSRGDTIADF. DNA of the CDR3: TGTGCCAGCAGCCGAGGAGATACCATCGCGGACTTC.

This clonotype was picked up a small number of times. The gene calls are TRBV29-1 and TRBJ2-1; perhaps TRBD2 as D (5 bases). V lost 4 bases, J lost 5 bases, and 18 bases lay in between. From germline, CDR1 is SQVTM and CDR2 ANQGSEA. The CDR3 is 15 amino acids. The CDR3 DNA is TGCAGCGTTGTTGGTGGGAGTAGCGTCGACAATGAGCAGTTCTTC. It encodes CSVVGGSSVDNEQFF.

V and J are TRBV2 and TRBJ1-5; TRBD1 is a possible D gene (6 bases). Trimming took off 4 bases at V and 2 bases at J, with 9 bases between the two ends. CDR1 SNHLY and CDR2 FYNNEI come from the germline V gene. This CDR3 is 14 amino acids long. CDR3 region: CASSVAGGNQPQHF. The CDR3 DNA sequence: TGTGCCAGCAGTGTGGCAGGGGGCAATCAGCCCCAGCATTTT.

The chain is built from TRBV6-5 and TRBJ2-3; D not resolved. V was cut by 0 bases and J by 4 bases, with 11 bases left in between. Germline V gene data show CDR1 as MNHEY and CDR2 as SVGAGI. The CDR3 spans 15 residues. CDR3 sequence (DNA): TGTGCCAGCAGTTACTCAATATTAGGCCCAGATACGCAGTATTTT. This encodes CASSYSILGPDTQYF.

This clonotype came up many times. The chain employs TRBV5-1 and TRBJ1-2; no clear D gene. Trimming took off 3 bases at V and 6 bases at J, with 12 bases between the two ends. From germline, CDR1 is SGHRS and CDR2 YFSETQ. The CDR3 is 13 amino acids. The CDR3 DNA follows: TGCGCCAGCAGCTCCGGGAGGTGGGATGGCTACACCTTC. It is translated as CASSSGRWDGYTF.

This clonotype was observed a handful of times. At one end, the junction sequence differs from germline, possibly due to a read error. The gene calls are TRBV6-5 and TRBJ2-1; TRBD1 might be the D (5 bases). This CDR3 spans 16 amino acids. CDR1 is MNHEY, CDR2 SVGAGI, per germline. The CDR3 nucleotides read TGTGCCAGCAGTTACTCTAACAGGTGGTCGTACATTGAGCAGTTCTTC. Its protein is CASSYSNRWSYIEQFF.

This clonotype was recorded only once. The chain uses TRBV28 and TRBJ2-7; D is ambiguous. The V and J ends lost 6 bases and 6 bases respectively, with 15 bases between them. The V gene's germline CDR1 is MDHEN and CDR2 SYDVKM. The CDR3 is made up of 13 amino acids. The CDR3 is CASSLPLTREQYF. In DNA form, the CDR3 reads TGTGCCAGCAGCCTACCCCTAACTCGCGAGCAGTACTTC. Complete variable domain (other parts from reference TRBV28 and TRBJ2-7): DVKVTQSSRYLVKRTGEKVFLECVQDMDHENMFWYRQDPGLGLRLIYFSYDVKMKEKGDIPEGYSVSREKKERFSLILESASTNQTSMYLCASSLPLTREQYFGPGTRLTVT.

The V gene is TRBV5-1, the J gene TRBJ2-1, with D unclear. The CDR3 is 14 amino acids. V was shortened by 2 bases and J by 6 bases, with 12 bases between the two germline ends. Germline-derived CDR1 and CDR2 are SGHRS and YFSETQ. Here the CDR3 DNA reads TGCGCCAGCAGCTTTGCCCATATCTCCAATGAGCAGTTCTTC. Its translation is CASSFAHISNEQFF.